Shown below are 9 T cell receptor beta chains from a single sample sequenced in a study of breast tumors, draining lymph nodes, adjacent tissues. Breast cancer patients provided tissue from their axillary draining lymph nodes. TCRdb analysed the multiplex PCR reads with MiXCR anew, one entry per CDR3 protein. The table has about 130,000 distinct CDR3 sequences, 21% seen once. The sequenced sample was axillary lymph node tissue. The receptors stem from a female donor with breast cancer. Some clones in this sample may be carry-over from other donors' samples.

On this clonotype: This may be a read error, as it is one base from a much larger clone. Because it lacks the conserved phenylalanine or tryptophan at the end, this CDR3 is likely a read error. The chain employs TRBV3-1 and TRBJ1-5, with D tentatively TRBD1 (6 bases). This CDR3 comprises 12 residues. V was pared by 1 base and J by 10 bases, with 8 bases between. Germline-derived CDR1 and CDR2 are LGHDT and YNNKEL (reference sequence). The CDR3 coding sequence is TGTGCCAGCAGCCAAGGGGGACAACCCCAGCATCTT. Its protein is CASSQGGQPQHL.

The rearrangement uses TRBV6-5 and TRBJ1-3; a weak D match, TRBD1 (5 bases). The CDR3 is made up of 15 amino acids. Germline V gene sequence: CDR1 MNHEY, CDR2 SVGAGI. Trimming left V 6 bases short and J 0 bases short, with 12 bases between. CDR3 residues: CASRTGGGSGNTIYF. The CDR3 coding sequence is TGTGCCAGCAGAACTGGGGGGGGCTCTGGAAACACCATATATTTT.

This clonotype was seen ten or more times. The chain has TRBV7-9 and TRBJ1-2, with D uncertain. Germline V gene lookup returns CDR1 SEHNR and CDR2 FQNEAQ (reference sequence). V shed 5 bases and J shed 8 bases, with 12 bases lying between them. The CDR3 spans 12 residues. CDR3: CASSPGLGGYTF. CDR3 bases: TGTGCCAGCAGCCCCGGACTGGGGGGCTACACCTTC.

Note on this clonotype: Given a much more abundant clone one base away, this may be a read error. V usage is TRBV7-9 and J usage is TRBJ2-1; 15 nucleotides match TRBD2. This CDR3 region has 16 residues. The germline gives CDR1 SEHNR, CDR2 FQNEAQ (reference sequence). In nucleotides, the CDR3 is TGTGCCGGCAGCTCGGGACTAGCGGGAGGTGGGAATGAGCAGTTCTTC. The encoded protein is CAGSSGLAGGGNEQFF.

As regards this clonotype: A read error is possible here, since a much larger clone lies one base away. J is TRBJ2-7 and V is TRBV3-1; tentatively, D is TRBD2 (6 bases). Germline V lookup: CDR1 LGHDT, CDR2 YNNKEL (reference sequence). The CDR3 covers 14 residues. CDR3 DNA sequence: TGTGCCAGCAGCCAACGGGGACTCGGCGTCGAGCAGTGCTTC. Translation gives CASSQRGLGVEQCF.

On this clonotype itself: This may come from a read error, since a much larger clone is one base off. The CDR3 does not close with the conserved phenylalanine or tryptophan, likely indicating a read error. V gene TRBV28 combines with J gene TRBJ1-2, with unresolved D. The V and J ends lost 6 bases and 4 bases respectively, with 21 bases between them. The CDR3 is 16 amino acids. Germline V gene data show CDR1 as MDHEN and CDR2 as SYDVKM. CDR3 sequence (DNA): TGTGCCAGCAGAAACCCCACCTTTGACGCAGTCTATGGCTACACCCTC. This codes for CASRNPTFDAVYGYTL.

Comments on this clonotype: A single base separates this from a much larger clone, so it may be a read error. The chain links TRBV19 to TRBJ2-5; the match to TRBD2 covers 9 bases. The CDR3 consists of 14 residues. Germline-derived CDR1 and CDR2 are LNHDA and SQIVND (reference sequence). This CDR3 reads CASSSGGGGETRYF. As DNA, the CDR3 is TGTGCCAGTAGTAGCGGGGGGGGTGGAGAGACCCGGTACTTC.

Many counts were recorded for this clonotype. The chain recombines TRBV20-1 with TRBJ2-7; 11 nucleotides match TRBD1. Germline lookup yields CDR1 DFQATT and CDR2 SNEGSKA (reference sequence). V gave up 4 bases and J gave up 6 bases; unmatched junction bases: 5. The CDR3 sequence is 13 residues long. CDR3 protein: CSAMGQGVGEQYF. CDR3 bases: TGCAGTGCTATGGGACAGGGGGTGGGCGAGCAGTACTTC.

At least ten counts were recorded for this clonotype. This sequence joins TRBV5-6 and TRBJ2-7, with 9 bases matching TRBD1. With 2 bases clipped from V and 7 bases from J, the junction kept 10 bases outside the gene matches. There are 15 residues in the CDR3. Per germline, CDR1 SGHDT and CDR2 YYEEEE. The CDR3 bases are TGTGCCAGCAGCTTTGGGGACAGGGTCTCTCGGGAGCAGTACTTC. This sequence encodes CASSFGDRVSREQYF.